This record covers a single T cell receptor beta chain. Its antigen is unidentified. The sample is drawn from a study of graft-versus-host responses after intestinal transplantation. Study at large: Uniformly, recipients were administered anti-thymocyte globulin induction with subsequent tacrolimus and steroids for around three years.

The protocol was immunoSEQ multiplex PCR, while the TCRdb copy is restricted to in-frame clones and leaves out a portion. In the table there are tens of thousands of clones, around nine tenths of which are singletons. The CDR3 length is 13 residues. CDR1 is SGHRS and CDR2 is YFSETQ in the germline V gene. V was pared by 0 bases and J by 7 bases, with 4 bases of the junction left unmatched. General study findings and limits: There was an association between peak levels of circulating GvH clones and early post-transplant HvG declines. Allografts of patients with graft-donor T cell macrochimerism showed high graft-versus-host to host-versus-graft clone ratios.

The clonotype comes from a human donor who received an intestinal transplant. Sequences were derived from unstimulated CD4+ T cells sorted from spleen or lymph node cells, sampled before intestinal transplant. This chain uses TRBV5-1 with TRBJ2-7; the match to TRBD2 covers 7 bases. The CDR3 sequence: CASSLAPGGEQYF. The CDR3 nucleotides read TGCGCCAGCAGCTTGGCCCCGGGAGGTGAGCAGTACTTC. The whole variable domain, filled in from reference TRBV5-1 and TRBJ2-7, reads KAGVTQTPRYLIKTRGQQVTLSCSPISGHRSVSWYQQTPGQGLQFLFEYFSETQRNKGNFPGRFSGRQFSNSRSEMNVSTLELGDSALYLCASSLAPGGEQYFGPGTRLTVT.